These 30 T cell receptor beta chains originate from one sample sequenced in a study of T cell changes during pregnancy in multiple sclerosis. The method was immunoSEQ multiplex PCR; TCRdb's version includes in-frame clones alone and lacks a portion of them. Altogether roughly 59,000 clones are present, around nine tenths being singletons, with the ten largest covering approximately 1.5%. The source was peripheral blood, collected in the third trimester of pregnancy. These receptors came from a female donor in good health, enrolled as a control in a pregnancy study.

This chain joins TRBV10-3 and TRBJ1-1; D remains ambiguous. This CDR3 comprises 12 residues. Germline-derived CDR1 and CDR2 are ENHRY and SYGVKD. Trimming stripped 6 bases from V and 4 bases from J, with 9 bases between. CDR3 in amino acids: CAIRQTATEAFF. CDR3 DNA: TGTGCCATCAGACAGACCGCCACTGAAGCTTTCTTT.

The chain links TRBV27 to TRBJ1-2; D is uncertain. With 7 bases removed from V and 8 bases from J, the gap between germline ends came to 8 bases. Germline V gives CDR1 MNHEY, CDR2 SMNVEV (reference sequence). The length of the CDR3 is 10 residues. CDR3 amino acids: CASTDTGYTF. The CDR3, as DNA: TGTGCCAGCACCGACACCGGCTACACCTTC.

The rearrangement joins TRBV10-3 to TRBJ1-1; TRBD1 matches at 8 bases. This CDR3 is built from 15 residues. In germline, CDR1 is ENHRY, CDR2 SYGVKD. J lost 2 bases, V lost 6 bases, and 8 bases had no gene match. CDR3 loop: CAIRDGQGPNTEAFF. CDR3 DNA: TGTGCCATCAGGGACGGACAGGGACCAAACACTGAAGCTTTCTTT.

This clone was observed a single time. The chain employs TRBV6-1 and TRBJ1-3, with D possibly matching TRBD1 (5 bases). Germline V lookup: CDR1 MNHNS, CDR2 SASEGT. Trimming stripped 10 bases from V and 0 bases from J, with 13 bases between. This CDR3 has 14 amino acids. CDR3 sequence: CATTPGGSGNTIYF. Written as DNA, the CDR3 is TGTGCCACCACACCCGGGGGCTCTGGAAACACCATATATTTT.

This clone appeared once. The gene calls are TRBV19 and TRBJ1-2; 7 bases map to TRBD1. Germline assignment: CDR1 LNHDA and CDR2 SQIVND (reference sequence). There are 16 residues in the CDR3. The V segment lost 9 bases and the J segment 4 bases; nucleotides outside the gene matches: 17. The CDR3 here is CASVDQSGTATYGYTF. The CDR3 coding sequence is TGTGCCAGCGTTGACCAATCCGGGACAGCAACCTATGGCTACACCTTC.

This chain uses TRBV4-1 with TRBJ2-7, with TRBD2 identical over 9 bases. Germline trimming cut 3 bases from V and 1 base from J; bases unmatched to any gene: 4. The V gene's germline CDR1 is MGHRA and CDR2 YSYEKL. The CDR3 totals 15 residues. The CDR3 loop reads CASSQGLAGSYEQYF. In nucleotides, the CDR3 is TGCGCCAGCAGCCAGGGCCTAGCGGGATCCTACGAGCAGTACTTC.

This sequence joins TRBV4-3 and TRBJ2-3; 7 nucleotides agree with TRBD2. This CDR3 spans 15 amino acids. Germline V gene data show CDR1 as LGHNA and CDR2 as YSLEER. V dropped 4 bases and J dropped 1; count of bases not matched to a gene: 5. In DNA, the CDR3 is TGCGCCAGCAGCCTTCAGGCGGGGGGCACAGATACGCAGTATTTT. Protein product: CASSLQAGGTDTQYF.

This rearrangement joins TRBV5-6 to TRBJ1-2, with a tentative D call TRBD1 (5 bases). The V and J ends lost 5 bases and 8 bases respectively, with 16 bases between them. The germline CDR1 and CDR2 sequences are SGHDT and YYEEEE. The CDR3 extends over 13 amino acids. CDR3 loop: CASSGGSKVGYTF. Written as DNA, the CDR3 is TGTGCCAGCAGTGGGGGGTCCAAAGTGGGCTACACCTTC.

The chain employs TRBV28 and TRBJ2-2; 7 bases are shared with TRBD2. This CDR3 comprises 13 residues. CDR1 is MDHEN, CDR2 SYDVKM, per germline. V shed 8 bases and J 5 bases; nucleotides not matched to a gene: 5. CDR3 DNA: TGTGCCAGCGCGGGAGTACTAACCGGGGAGCTGTTTTTT. As protein: CASAGVLTGELFF.

The chain couples TRBV5-1 to TRBJ2-5; possibly TRBD2 for D (6 bases). The V and J ends lost 4 bases and 2 bases respectively, with 9 bases between them. Germline V gives CDR1 SGHRS, CDR2 YFSETQ. The CDR3 is 13 amino acids. The CDR3 protein is CASSPGLQETQYF. For the CDR3, the DNA is TGCGCCAGCAGCCCGGGACTGCAAGAGACCCAGTACTTC. Combining the CDR3 with reference TRBV5-1 and TRBJ2-5 gives the whole variable domain KAGVTQTPRYLIKTRGQQVTLSCSPISGHRSVSWYQQTPGQGLQFLFEYFSETQRNKGNFPGRFSGRQFSNSRSEMNVSTLELGDSALYLCASSPGLQETQYFGPGTRLLVL.

CDR3 nucleotides: TGTGCCAGCAGCTCTACAACAGGGGCTGGAAACACCATATATTTT. It translates to CASSSTTGAGNTIYF. The chain recombines TRBV11-2 with TRBJ1-3; 7 positions match TRBD1. The length of the CDR3 is 15 residues. Germline V gene lookup returns CDR1 SGHAT and CDR2 FQNNGV. V gave up 4 bases and J gave up 2 bases; unmatched junction bases: 5. Using reference TRBV11-2 and TRBJ1-3 for the parts outside the CDR3, the full variable domain is EAGVAQSPRYKIIEKRQSVAFWCNPISGHATLYWYQQILGQGPKLLIQFQNNGVVDDSQLPKDRFSAERLKGVDSTLKIQPAKLEDSAVYLCASSSTTGAGNTIYFGEGSWLTVV.

The chain is built from TRBV2 and TRBJ1-1, with TRBD1 matching 9 bases. Trimming took 5 bases from V and 1 from J; bases not matched to a gene: 2. Germline CDR1 SNHLY, CDR2 FYNNEI. This CDR3 spans 14 amino acids. In DNA, the CDR3 is TGTGCCAGCAGTAAGGACAGGGGGAACACTGAAGCTTTCTTT. Amino acid sequence: CASSKDRGNTEAFF.

This rearrangement joins TRBV5-4 to TRBJ2-7, with 7 positions matching TRBD1. This CDR3 has 12 residues. Per germline, CDR1 SGHNT and CDR2 YYREEE (reference sequence). Trimming removed 4 bases from V and 5 bases from J; junction bases left unmatched: 3. The DNA of the CDR3 is TGTGCCAGCAGCCTCGACAGGGACGAGCAGTACTTC. Amino acids: CASSLDRDEQYF. Using reference TRBV5-4 and TRBJ2-7 for the parts outside the CDR3, the full variable domain is ETGVTQSPTHLIKTRGQQVTLRCSSQSGHNTVSWYQQALGQGPQFIFQYYREEENGRGNFPPRFSGLQFPNYSSELNVNALELDDSALYLCASSLDRDEQYFGPGTRLTVT.

The V call is TRBV11-3, the J call TRBJ2-2, with 12 bases lining up with TRBD1. Germline CDR1 SGHNT, CDR2 YENEEA. The CDR3 length is 16 residues. J lost 4 bases, V lost 5 bases, and 5 bases had no gene match. The CDR3 region is CASSPGTGGGTGELFF. The CDR3 DNA reads TGTGCCAGCAGCCCTGGGACAGGGGGCGGCACCGGGGAGCTGTTTTTT.

The chain couples TRBV11-2 to TRBJ1-5; 7 bases align to TRBD1. J lost 9 bases, V lost 1 base, and 9 bases had no gene match. Germline V gene data show CDR1 as SGHAT and CDR2 as FQNNGV. This CDR3 spans 15 amino acids. Here the CDR3 reads CASSLGQGGIVPQHF. The DNA for the CDR3 is TGTGCCAGCAGCTTAGGACAGGGAGGAATAGTGCCCCAGCATTTT.

The chain employs TRBV25-1 and TRBJ1-4; D is ambiguous. CDR3 length: 15 residues. Trimming cost V 1 base and J 0 bases, with 6 bases left between them. Per the germline V gene, CDR1 is MGHDK and CDR2 is SYGVNS. The CDR3: CASSESQATNEKLFF. CDR3 nucleotide sequence: TGTGCCAGCAGTGAATCCCAGGCAACTAATGAAAAACTGTTTTTT.

The V gene is TRBV7-3, the J gene TRBJ2-3; tentative D call: TRBD2 (6 bases). CDR3 length equals 16 residues. Per the germline V gene, CDR1 is SGHTA and CDR2 is FQGTGA. V lost 5 bases, J lost 4 bases, and 19 bases lay in between. The CDR3 loop reads CASSPIMRLGADTQYF. The CDR3 nucleotides are TGTGCCAGCAGCCCCATAATGCGACTAGGAGCAGATACGCAGTATTTT.

This clone was detected only once. V is TRBV5-8 and J is TRBJ2-7; D is possibly TRBD1 (6 bases). CDR3 length equals 14 residues. Germline assignment: CDR1 SGHTS and CDR2 YDEGEE. The ends were cut back, 4 bases at V and 3 bases at J, with 14 bases in the middle. The DNA of the CDR3 is TGTGCCAGCAGCCTGCGACAGGAGTACTACGAGCAGTACTTC. The encoded protein is CASSLRQEYYEQYF.

The chain recombines TRBV30 with TRBJ2-4; TRBD2 matches 9 bases. This CDR3 region has 15 residues. The J segment lost 1 base and the V segment lost 2 bases, leaving 3 bases of the junction unmatched. Germline V gene data show CDR1 as GTSNPN and CDR2 as SVGIG (reference sequence). This chain's CDR3 is CAWSSLAGAKNIQYF. The CDR3 coding sequence is TGTGCCTGGAGTAGCCTAGCGGGGGCCAAAAACATTCAGTACTTC.

The genes are TRBV10-3 and TRBJ1-1; D is unclear. From germline, CDR1 is ENHRY and CDR2 SYGVKD. The V end lost 0 bases, the J end lost 3 bases, and 11 bases lay between the germline ends. The CDR3 totals 15 residues. In DNA form, the CDR3 reads TGTGCCATCAGTGAGTCAGAGAATTGGTACACTGAAGCTTTCTTT. Encoded protein: CAISESENWYTEAFF.

The chain is built from TRBV7-2 and TRBJ1-2; perhaps TRBD1 as D (5 bases). Deletions cut 3 bases from V and 4 bases from J, with 6 bases between. CDR3 length: 12 amino acids. Germline values: CDR1 SGHTA, CDR2 FQGNSA. For the CDR3, the DNA is TGTGCCAGCAGCTTGCAGGGCTATGGCTACACCTTC. Translation: CASSLQGYGYTF.

This rearrangement joins TRBV9 to TRBJ1-5; D unresolved. CDR1 is SGDLS and CDR2 is YYNGEE in the germline V gene. The CDR3 covers 13 residues. Trimming shortened V by 3 bases and J by 4 bases, and 8 bases separated the two germline ends. CDR3 in amino acids: CASSGDGNQPQHF. CDR3 DNA: TGTGCCAGCAGCGGCGACGGGAATCAGCCCCAGCATTTT.

The chain joins TRBV28 to TRBJ1-1, with D hard to call. This CDR3 is 13 amino acids long. In germline, CDR1 is MDHEN, CDR2 SYDVKM. The ends were cut back, 8 bases at V and 0 bases at J, with 10 bases in the middle. CDR3 protein: CASGPPVNTEAFF. DNA of the CDR3: TGTGCCAGCGGTCCCCCGGTGAACACTGAAGCTTTCTTT.

This clone appeared a single time. The chain has TRBV6-6 and TRBJ1-2; 7 nucleotides line up with TRBD1. CDR1 is MNHNY, CDR2 SVGAGI, per germline (reference sequence). This CDR3 is 16 amino acids long. With 2 bases clipped from V and 1 base from J, the junction kept 7 bases outside the gene matches. CDR3 coding DNA: TGTGCCAGCAGTTACCTAATCAGGGGGGATAACTATGGCTACACCTTC. Encoded protein: CASSYLIRGDNYGYTF.

The chain employs TRBV7-8 and TRBJ2-5; the match to TRBD2 covers 8 bases. This CDR3 is 14 amino acids long. Germline assignment: CDR1 SGHVS and CDR2 FQNEAQ. The V and J ends lost 5 bases and 5 bases, in that order; junction bases with no gene match: 7. CDR3 coding DNA: TGTGCCAGCAGCCCTCGGGGGGGCGTGGAGACCCAGTACTTC. It encodes CASSPRGGVETQYF.

This clone is a singleton in its sample. The V call is TRBV4-3, the J call TRBJ2-7; a weak D match, TRBD1 (6 bases). V lost 0 bases to trimming and J lost 2 bases, with 11 bases between them. Per the germline V gene, CDR1 is LGHNA and CDR2 is YSLEER. CDR3 size: 15 residues. The CDR3: CASSQDWTATYEQYF. The CDR3, as DNA: TGCGCCAGCAGCCAAGATTGGACAGCTACCTACGAGCAGTACTTC.

J is TRBJ2-1 and V is TRBV18, with TRBD2 identical over 11 bases. The germline V gene encodes CDR1 KGHSH and CDR2 LQKENI. V lost 3 bases, J lost 2 bases, and 0 bases stayed unmatched. The CDR3 consists of 15 residues. The CDR3 DNA reads TGTGCCAGCTCACCTAGCGGGGGGGCCTACAATGAGCAGTTCTTC. This gives the protein CASSPSGGAYNEQFF.

V usage is TRBV13 and J usage is TRBJ2-3; 9 nucleotides align to TRBD2. The CDR3 loop spans 16 amino acids. The germline CDR1 and CDR2 sequences are PRHDT and FYEKMQ (reference sequence). With 8 bases clipped from V and 1 base from J, the junction kept 10 bases outside the gene matches. The CDR3 nucleotides are TGTGCCAGCTTCTGGCGGGGGGGCCGAGGCACAGATACGCAGTATTTT. Translating it yields CASFWRGGRGTDTQYF.

This chain connects TRBV20-1 to TRBJ2-3, with D uncertain. This CDR3 spans 11 amino acids. Germline V gives CDR1 DFQATT, CDR2 SNEGSKA (reference sequence). V was pared by 3 bases and J by 10 bases, with 11 bases between. CDR3 in amino acids: CSASVGLAQYF. The CDR3 DNA reads as TGCAGTGCTAGTGTGGGCCTCGCGCAGTATTTT.

The chain has TRBV11-3 and TRBJ2-3; 8 bases align to TRBD2. From germline, CDR1 is SGHNT and CDR2 YENEEA. With V trimmed by 1 base and J by 4 bases, 4 bases remained unmatched. This CDR3 spans 15 amino acids. CDR3 region: CASSLGGGLADTQYF. The CDR3 coding sequence is TGTGCCAGCAGCTTAGGAGGGGGACTAGCAGATACGCAGTATTTT.